Below, 32 T cell receptor beta chains from the same sample are listed, as sequenced in a study of blood T cell repertoires in COVID-19. Clones were sequenced by immunoSEQ multiplex PCR, and TCRdb holds only the in-frame ones, with some missing. The table records some 200,000 clones, approximately 87% of them present only once. Sample: PBMCs or T cells enriched from blood (not recorded which). These receptor sequences come from a woman aged 50 to 65 in a cohort exposed to, infected with or recovered from COVID-19 (not recorded which).

The chain is built from TRBV4-3 and TRBJ1-2; tentative D call: TRBD1 (6 bases). The CDR3 spans 15 residues. The V gene lost 0 bases and the J gene lost 6 bases, with 14 bases spanning the gap. Germline V gene data show CDR1 as LGHNA and CDR2 as YSLEER. CDR3: CASSQDGFQGNGYTF. In nucleotides, the CDR3 is TGCGCCAGCAGCCAAGATGGTTTCCAGGGGAATGGCTACACCTTC.

This clone showed up just once. For the CDR3, the DNA is TGTGCCAGCAGCTTATTACCGAGAATTAGTGGAAACACCATATATTTT. Protein: CASSLLPRISGNTIYF. This chain connects TRBV7-2 to TRBJ1-3; D not certain. The CDR3 runs to 16 residues. The germline V gene has CDR1 SGHTA and CDR2 FQGNSA. With 2 bases removed from V and 3 bases from J, the gap between germline ends came to 14 bases.

The rearrangement joins TRBV6-2 or TRBV6-3 to TRBJ2-5, with D hard to call. The CDR3 has 14 amino acids. The germline V gene encodes CDR1 MNHEY and CDR2 SVGEGT. V was cut by 0 bases and J by 4 bases, with 9 bases left in between. CDR3 in DNA: TGTGCCAGCAGTTACTCTGCGTCCCCAGAGACCCAGTACTTC. It codes for CASSYSASPETQYF.

The chain links TRBV10-3 to TRBJ2-1; 9 nucleotides agree with TRBD1. The CDR3 sequence is 14 residues long. Germline loops: CDR1 ENHRY, CDR2 SYGVKD. V was pared by 11 bases and J by 0 bases, with 5 bases of the junction left unmatched. Here the CDR3 reads CAARDRVSYNEQFF. CDR3 DNA sequence: TGTGCCGCTAGGGACAGGGTCTCCTACAATGAGCAGTTCTTC.

A few counts support this clone. The J gene is TRBJ1-1, the V gene TRBV5-1; 9 nucleotides align to TRBD1. The junction had 6 bases not matched to a gene; V was cut back by 4 bases and J by 5 bases. This CDR3 spans 14 amino acids. Germline V gene lookup returns CDR1 SGHRS and CDR2 YFSETQ. CDR3: CASSPQGAQTEAFF. In nucleotides, the CDR3 is TGCGCCAGCAGCCCACAGGGGGCGCAAACTGAAGCTTTCTTT.

V gene TRBV2 combines with J gene TRBJ2-3, with no clear D. Germline V gene lookup returns CDR1 SNHLY and CDR2 FYNNEI. This CDR3 region has 13 residues. Trimming removed 8 bases at V and 0 bases at J, with 9 bases between. CDR3 residues: CASLFRSTDTQYF. The DNA for the CDR3 is TGTGCCAGCCTCTTTCGGAGCACAGATACGCAGTATTTT.

The V gene is TRBV28, the J gene TRBJ1-4; 12 bases agree with TRBD1. The germline V gene encodes CDR1 MDHEN and CDR2 SYDVKM. Trimming took 4 bases from V and 9 from J; bases not matched to a gene: 3. CDR3 length equals 14 residues. The CDR3 loop reads CASSSGQGAQKLFF. In nucleotides, the CDR3 is TGTGCCAGCAGTTCGGGACAGGGGGCTCAAAAACTGTTTTTT.

The CDR3 loop reads CASSPVEQQEAFF. For the CDR3, the DNA is TGTGCCAGCTCACCAGTAGAACAGCAAGAAGCTTTCTTT. V is TRBV18 and J is TRBJ1-1; D remains ambiguous. This CDR3 comprises 13 residues. The V and J ends lost 2 bases and 8 bases respectively, with 12 bases between them. Germline CDR1 and CDR2: KGHSH and LQKENI.

The V call is TRBV27, the J call TRBJ2-7; 8 bases match TRBD1. CDR1 MNHEY and CDR2 SMNVEV come from the germline V gene (reference sequence). The CDR3 contains 14 residues. V was pared by 3 bases and J by 6 bases, with 7 bases of the junction left unmatched. The CDR3 DNA reads as TGTGCCAGCAGTTTCGGACAGGGCATGATCGAGCAGTACTTC. Its protein is CASSFGQGMIEQYF.

In this sample, this clone turned up a few times. The chain is built from TRBV4-3 and TRBJ2-7; weak D call: TRBD1 (6 bases). This CDR3 region has 15 residues. Germline CDR1 is LGHNA and CDR2 is YSLEER. Deletions cut 4 bases from V and 4 bases from J, with 17 bases between. CDR3 residues: CASSPYPGAVYEQYF. The CDR3, as DNA: TGCGCCAGCAGCCCATACCCAGGGGCTGTATACGAGCAGTACTTC.

CDR3 coding DNA: TGCGCCAGCAGCTCACTGGGGGCCGGCTCCTACGAGCAGTACTTC. It yields the protein CASSSLGAGSYEQYF. The chain carries TRBV5-1 and TRBJ2-7, with D perhaps matching TRBD1 (6 bases). This CDR3 is built from 15 residues. Germline V gene sequence: CDR1 SGHRS, CDR2 YFSETQ. V was trimmed by 3 bases and J by 0 bases, leaving 13 bases between them. Full variable domain (missing parts from reference TRBV5-1 and TRBJ2-7): KAGVTQTPRYLIKTRGQQVTLSCSPISGHRSVSWYQQTPGQGLQFLFEYFSETQRNKGNFPGRFSGRQFSNSRSEMNVSTLELGDSALYLCASSSLGAGSYEQYFGPGTRLTVT.

This clone was recorded only once. This chain connects TRBV10-3 to TRBJ1-4; D gene ambiguous. V shed 4 bases and J shed 7 bases, with 7 bases lying between them. The CDR3 totals 12 residues. Germline V gene data show CDR1 as ENHRY and CDR2 as SYGVKD. CDR3 DNA sequence: TGTGCCATCAGTGGTTCGAGTGAAAAACTGTTTTTT. This translates into CAISGSSEKLFF.

The rearrangement links TRBV19 to TRBJ2-2; 7 bases agree with TRBD2. Trimming removed 7 bases from V and 4 bases from J; junction bases left unmatched: 9. The CDR3 is 15 residues long. Germline V gives CDR1 LNHDA, CDR2 SQIVND (reference sequence). CDR3 amino acids: CASTHRGVRTGELFF. CDR3 bases: TGTGCCAGTACCCACCGGGGGGTCCGCACCGGGGAGCTGTTTTTT.

This chain joins TRBV7-9 and TRBJ1-2; D uncertain. The CDR3 consists of 12 residues. From germline, CDR1 is SEHNR and CDR2 FQNEAQ (reference sequence). The V gene lost 2 bases and the J gene lost 8 bases, with 9 bases spanning the gap. CDR3 protein: CASSLNEGGYTF. CDR3 coding DNA: TGTGCCAGCAGCTTAAATGAGGGCGGCTACACCTTC.

The chain couples TRBV19 to TRBJ2-7; 10 nucleotides match TRBD2. In germline, CDR1 is LNHDA, CDR2 SQIVND (reference sequence). The CDR3 length is 16 residues. The junction had 9 bases not matched to a gene; V was cut back by 5 bases and J by 2 bases. The CDR3 spells CASSSLAGAWTYEQYF. The CDR3 nucleotides read TGTGCCAGTAGTTCTCTAGCGGGGGCCTGGACCTACGAGCAGTACTTC.

The CDR3 is CASSAGGGRQETQYF. The CDR3 DNA follows: TGTGCCAGCAGCGCGGGGGGGGGAAGGCAAGAGACCCAGTACTTC. This chain joins TRBV6-5 and TRBJ2-5, with 9 bases lining up with TRBD2. This CDR3 has 15 amino acids. Germline trimming cut 6 bases from V and 2 bases from J; bases unmatched to any gene: 7. Germline assignment: CDR1 MNHEY and CDR2 SVGAGI.

This clone was counted a few times. The rearrangement links TRBV5-5 to TRBJ1-1; D is unclear. The V gene lost 4 bases and the J gene lost 7 bases, with 14 bases spanning the gap. Germline CDR1 and CDR2: SGHKS and YYEKEE (reference sequence). The CDR3 covers 13 residues. The CDR3 sequence is CASSPSGLGEAFF. In DNA form, the CDR3 reads TGTGCCAGCAGCCCCAGTGGGCTGGGTGAAGCTTTCTTT.

The chain employs TRBV6-6 and TRBJ1-1; 8 positions match TRBD1. CDR3 length: 17 amino acids. Per germline, CDR1 MNHNY and CDR2 SVGAGI (reference sequence). The junction had 15 bases not matched to a gene; V was cut back by 5 bases and J by 4 bases. The CDR3 DNA sequence: TGTGCCAGCAGTCCTACTACCGACAGGGACAGGACCACTGAAGCTTTCTTT. As protein: CASSPTTDRDRTTEAFF.

The chain combines TRBV4-3 with TRBJ2-1, with a tentative D call TRBD2 (6 bases). V was clipped by 5 bases and J by 7 bases, with 9 bases between them. The CDR3 loop spans 12 amino acids. Looked up from germline, CDR1 is LGHNA and CDR2 is YSLEER. CDR3 amino acids: CASSGSGNEQFF. For the CDR3, the DNA is TGCGCCAGCAGCGGTAGCGGAAATGAGCAGTTCTTC.

This chain joins TRBV24-1 and TRBJ2-2; 9 nucleotides agree with TRBD1. The CDR3 runs 14 residues. CDR1 and CDR2 from the germline V gene are KGHDR and SFDVKD. V trimming: 8 bases; J trimming: 6 bases; junction bases outside the gene matches: 6. The CDR3 is CATNLGTGSGELFF. The CDR3 DNA reads as TGTGCCACCAACCTTGGGACAGGGTCCGGGGAGCTGTTTTTT.

The gene calls are TRBV18 and TRBJ1-1; D gene unclear. V lost 3 bases to trimming and J lost 4 bases, with 12 bases between them. The CDR3 is 14 amino acids. Looked up from germline, CDR1 is KGHSH and CDR2 is LQKENI. The CDR3 region is CASSPGGEGTEAFF. In DNA form, the CDR3 reads TGTGCCAGCTCACCGGGTGGGGAGGGCACTGAAGCTTTCTTT.

The rearrangement joins TRBV7-9 to TRBJ2-3; 15 bases fit TRBD2. The length of the CDR3 is 18 residues. Germline V gives CDR1 SEHNR, CDR2 FQNEAQ (reference sequence). V lost 5 bases and J lost 0; bases outside the gene matches: 6. The chain's CDR3 is CASSTGLAGGTSTDTQYF. Written as DNA, the CDR3 is TGTGCCAGCAGCACGGGACTAGCGGGGGGAACTAGCACAGATACGCAGTATTTT.

V gene TRBV5-6 combines with J gene TRBJ2-7, with 9 bases identical to TRBD2. Germline V gene sequence: CDR1 SGHDT, CDR2 YYEEEE. This CDR3 is 13 amino acids long. Trimming removed 8 bases from V and 2 bases from J; junction bases left unmatched: 5. The CDR3 loop is CASGGGAPYEQYF. The DNA for the CDR3 is TGTGCCAGTGGCGGGGGGGCCCCCTACGAGCAGTACTTC.

This chain connects TRBV5-1 to TRBJ2-3; 7 bases agree with TRBD1. This CDR3 is built from 15 residues. Unmatched junction bases numbered 6, after V lost 3 bases and J lost 2 bases. CDR1 SGHRS and CDR2 YFSETQ come from the germline V gene. The CDR3 protein is CASSSGTVATDTQYF. The DNA for the CDR3 is TGCGCCAGCAGCTCTGGGACAGTGGCCACAGATACGCAGTATTTT.

The V call is TRBV27, the J call TRBJ1-6; D possibly corresponds to TRBD1 (6 bases). There are 15 residues in the CDR3. From germline, CDR1 is MNHEY and CDR2 SMNVEV (reference sequence). V was pared by 2 bases and J by 10 bases, with 15 bases between. The CDR3 protein is CASSLGGRGGSPLHF. The CDR3 DNA sequence: TGTGCCAGCAGTTTAGGAGGCAGGGGTGGCTCACCCCTCCACTTT.

V usage is TRBV7-2 and J usage is TRBJ1-2, with D possibly matching TRBD1 (5 bases). There are 14 residues in the CDR3. From germline, CDR1 is SGHTA and CDR2 FQGNSA. Trimming stripped 5 bases from V and 7 bases from J, with 17 bases between. The CDR3 here is CASSQDAVQGGYTF. The CDR3 DNA reads as TGTGCCAGCAGCCAAGACGCCGTTCAGGGTGGCTACACCTTC.

The V call is TRBV21-1, the J call TRBJ2-6; TRBD1, the D gene given by the table, was not confirmed from the DNA. TRBV21-1 is noted as a pseudogene. The CDR3 runs 19 residues. The CDR3 nucleotides read TGTGCCAGCAGCAAAGGGCCGGGACAGGGTATCTTTGGGGCCAACGTCCTGACTTTC. As protein: CASSKGPGQGIFGANVLTF.

This chain connects TRBV10-3 to TRBJ2-2; D possibly corresponds to TRBD1 (7 bases). The length of the CDR3 is 19 residues. The germline gives CDR1 ENHRY, CDR2 SYGVKD. Trimming took 6 bases from V and 0 from J, leaving 23 bases between them. CDR3 residues: CAIREGPYRQGANTGELFF. The CDR3, as DNA: TGTGCCATCAGGGAGGGGCCCTATCGACAGGGAGCGAACACCGGGGAGCTGTTTTTT.

This chain connects TRBV7-2 to TRBJ1-1; D unclear. The CDR3 totals 13 residues. The V end lost 2 bases, the J end lost 4 bases, and 8 bases lay between the germline ends. The germline V gene has CDR1 SGHTA and CDR2 FQGNSA. CDR3 residues: CASSLYGRTEAFF. CDR3 coding DNA: TGTGCCAGCAGCTTATATGGGCGCACTGAAGCTTTCTTT.

As DNA, the CDR3 is TGCGCCAGCAGCTTAGGACAGGGGAGGATATACACTAATGAAAAACTGTTTTTT. Its protein is CASSLGQGRIYTNEKLFF. The chain is built from TRBV5-1 and TRBJ1-4; TRBD1 agrees at 9 bases. The CDR3 loop spans 18 amino acids. The junction had 10 bases not matched to a gene; V was cut back by 2 bases and J by 2 bases. Per the germline V gene, CDR1 is SGHRS and CDR2 is YFSETQ. The full variable domain, completed using reference TRBV5-1 and TRBJ1-4, is KAGVTQTPRYLIKTRGQQVTLSCSPISGHRSVSWYQQTPGQGLQFLFEYFSETQRNKGNFPGRFSGRQFSNSRSEMNVSTLELGDSALYLCASSLGQGRIYTNEKLFFGSGTQLSVL.

As regards this clone: An end of the junction differs from the germline gene, which may be a read error. CDR3 nucleotides: TGTGCCAGCAACTTACAGGGGGGCACTGAAGCTTTCTTT. Amino acids: CASNLQGGTEAFF. This chain connects TRBV7-9 to TRBJ1-1; 8 bases are a match to TRBD1. Germline V gives CDR1 SEHNR, CDR2 FQNEAQ (reference sequence). This CDR3 has 13 amino acids. The variable domain in full, completed from reference TRBV7-9 and TRBJ1-1, reads DTGVSQNPRHKITKRGQNVTFRCDPISEHNRLYWYRQTLGQGPEFLTYFQNEAQLEKSRLLSDRFSAERPKGSFSTLEIQRTEQGDSAMYLCASNLQGGTEAFFGQGTRLTVV.

The chain joins TRBV20-1 to TRBJ1-1; a possible D gene is TRBD1 (6 bases). V was shortened by 3 bases and J by 3 bases, with 11 bases between the two germline ends. Germline V gene data show CDR1 as DFQATT and CDR2 as SNEGSKA (reference sequence). This CDR3 region has 13 residues. The CDR3 DNA reads as TGCAGTGCTAGTCAGGGGTTTGACACTGAAGCTTTCTTT. It specifies CSASQGFDTEAFF.